Listed here is a single T cell receptor (beta chain). The target antigen is unknown. Russia was home to the donors, healthy Caucasian individuals aged about 6 to 90. The sample originates from a study of blood T cells in healthy people across ages. With a J-beta primer mix and a sample-barcoded 5' primer, a second PCR ran about 7 to 12 cycles. TCRdb reanalysed the 5' RACE reads using MiXCR and keeps one entry per CDR3 protein. The data hold around 520,000 distinct CDR3 sequences, with around 27% observed a single time. Whole-study results and caveats: When set beside aged donors, long-lived donors presented more naive CD4+ cells and higher diversity.

The germline V gene has CDR1 SQVTM and CDR2 ANQGSEA. The ends lost 4 bases at V and 7 bases at J; junction bases unmatched: 14. This CDR3 is 17 amino acids long. These data were also filed under a second study, of T cells of mothers and their children. That report notes: Whether related or unrelated, pairs show similar shaping of TCR recombination output by thymic selection.

V usage is TRBV29-1 and J usage is TRBJ1-4; 11 bases are a match to TRBD1. Sequencing was done on a sample of blood. This TCR came from a boy aged 2 to 9 in good health. The CDR3 DNA reads as TGCAGCGTTGGGGCCGGTCCCGGGACAGGGGGAACTGAAAAACTGTTTTTT. Protein: CSVGAGPGTGGTEKLFF.